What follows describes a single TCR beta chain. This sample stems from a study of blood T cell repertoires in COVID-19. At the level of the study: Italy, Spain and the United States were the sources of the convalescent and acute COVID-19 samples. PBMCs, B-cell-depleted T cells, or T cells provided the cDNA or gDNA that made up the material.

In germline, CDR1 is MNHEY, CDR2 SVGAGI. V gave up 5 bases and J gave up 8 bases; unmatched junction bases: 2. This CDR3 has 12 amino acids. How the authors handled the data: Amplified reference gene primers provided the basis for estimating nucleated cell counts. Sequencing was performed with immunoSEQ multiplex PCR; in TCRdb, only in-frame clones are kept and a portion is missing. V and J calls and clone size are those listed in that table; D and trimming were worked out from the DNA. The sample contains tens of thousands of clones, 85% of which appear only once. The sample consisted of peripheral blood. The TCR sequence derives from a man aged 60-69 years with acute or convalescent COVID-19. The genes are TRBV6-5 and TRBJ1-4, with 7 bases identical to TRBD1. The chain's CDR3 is CASSRGREKLFF. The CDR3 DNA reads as TGTGCCAGCAGTAGGGGGCGGGAAAAACTGTTTTTT.